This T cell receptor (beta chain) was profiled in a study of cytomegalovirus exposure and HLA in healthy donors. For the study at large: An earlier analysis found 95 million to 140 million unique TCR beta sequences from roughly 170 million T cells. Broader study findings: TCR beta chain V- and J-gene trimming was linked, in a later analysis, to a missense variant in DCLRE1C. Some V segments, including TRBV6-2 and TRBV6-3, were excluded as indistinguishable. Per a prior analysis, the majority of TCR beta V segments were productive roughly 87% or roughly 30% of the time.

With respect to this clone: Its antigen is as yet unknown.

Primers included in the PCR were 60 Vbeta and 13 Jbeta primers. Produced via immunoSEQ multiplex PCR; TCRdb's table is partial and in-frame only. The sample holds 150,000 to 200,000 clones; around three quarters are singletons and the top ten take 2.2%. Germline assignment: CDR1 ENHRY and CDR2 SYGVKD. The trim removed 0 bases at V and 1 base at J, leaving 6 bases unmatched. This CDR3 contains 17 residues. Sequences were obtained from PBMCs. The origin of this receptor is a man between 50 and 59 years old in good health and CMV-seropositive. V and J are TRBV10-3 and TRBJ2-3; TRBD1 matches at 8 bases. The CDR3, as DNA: TGTGCCATCAGTGAGTCACAAGGACAGGGACGCACAGATACGCAGTATTTT. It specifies CAISESQGQGRTDTQYF.